The text below deals with one T cell receptor (beta chain). Repertoires were generated with immunoSEQ multiplex PCR, while TCRdb's copy carries only in-frame clones and drops some. The top ten hold around 14% of the sample, which has tens of thousands of clones, around 87% seen once. The CDR3 spans 16 residues. In germline, CDR1 is SGHNT, CDR2 YYREEE (reference sequence). Trimming removed 2 bases from V and 7 bases from J; junction bases left unmatched: 10. The entry originates in a study of blood T cell repertoires in COVID-19. This clonotype originated in a male donor with acute or convalescent COVID-19. Sequenced input: peripheral blood. The rearrangement links TRBV5-4 to TRBJ2-2, with 8 bases identical to TRBD1. The CDR3 region is CASSLAGGRTGGELFF. In nucleotides, the CDR3 is TGTGCCAGCAGCTTAGCAGGGGGCCGGACAGGCGGGGAGCTGTTTTTT.